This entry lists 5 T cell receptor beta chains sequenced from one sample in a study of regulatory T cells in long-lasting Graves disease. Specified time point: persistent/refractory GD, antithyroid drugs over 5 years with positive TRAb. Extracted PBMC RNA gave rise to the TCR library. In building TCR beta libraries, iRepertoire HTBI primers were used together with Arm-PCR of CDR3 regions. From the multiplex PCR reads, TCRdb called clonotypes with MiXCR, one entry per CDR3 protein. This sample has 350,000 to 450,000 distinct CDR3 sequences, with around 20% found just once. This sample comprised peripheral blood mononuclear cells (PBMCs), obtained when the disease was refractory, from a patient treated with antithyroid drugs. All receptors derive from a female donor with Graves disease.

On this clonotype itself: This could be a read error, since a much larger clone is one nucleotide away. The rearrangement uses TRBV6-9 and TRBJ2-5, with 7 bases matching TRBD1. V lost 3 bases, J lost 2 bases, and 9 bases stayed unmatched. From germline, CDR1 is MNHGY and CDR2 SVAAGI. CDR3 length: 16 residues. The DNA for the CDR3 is TGTGCCAGCAGTTACCGCCTAGGGACAGCGCAAGAGACCCAGTACTTC. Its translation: CASSYRLGTAQETQYF.

CDR3 in amino acids: CSARTGSGNTIYF. In DNA, the CDR3 is TGCAGTGCTAGAACAGGTTCTGGAAACACCATATATTTT. The chain combines TRBV20-1 with TRBJ1-3, with D maybe TRBD1 (5 bases). Germline assignment: CDR1 DFQATT and CDR2 SNEGSKA (reference sequence). Trimming stripped 2 bases from V and 1 base from J, with 6 bases between. The length of the CDR3 is 13 residues.

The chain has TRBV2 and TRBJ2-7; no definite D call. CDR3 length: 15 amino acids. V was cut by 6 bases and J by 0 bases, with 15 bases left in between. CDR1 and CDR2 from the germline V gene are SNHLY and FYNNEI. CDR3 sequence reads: CASRPYPMSSYEQYF. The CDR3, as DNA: TGTGCCAGCAGACCTTACCCGATGTCCTCCTACGAGCAGTACTTC.

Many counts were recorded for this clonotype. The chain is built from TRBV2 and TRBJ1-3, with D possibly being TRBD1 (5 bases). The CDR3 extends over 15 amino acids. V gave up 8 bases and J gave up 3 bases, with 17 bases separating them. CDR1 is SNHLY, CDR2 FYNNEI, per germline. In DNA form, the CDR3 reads TGTGCCAGCTCCTATGAGGGGCGCGTTGGAAACACCATATATTTT. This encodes CASSYEGRVGNTIYF.

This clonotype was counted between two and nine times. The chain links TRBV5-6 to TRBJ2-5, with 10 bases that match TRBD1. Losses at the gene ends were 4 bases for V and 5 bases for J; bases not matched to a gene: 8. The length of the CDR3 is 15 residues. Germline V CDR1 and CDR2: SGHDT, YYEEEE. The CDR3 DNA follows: TGTGCCAGCAGCATCCGGGTGGGACAGGGGGAGACCCAGTACTTC. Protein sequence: CASSIRVGQGETQYF. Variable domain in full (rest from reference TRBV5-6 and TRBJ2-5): DAGVTQSPTHLIKTRGQQVTLRCSPKSGHDTVSWYQQALGQGPQFIFQYYEEEERQRGNFPDRFSGHQFPNYSSELNVNALLLGDSALYLCASSIRVGQGETQYFGPGTRLLVL.